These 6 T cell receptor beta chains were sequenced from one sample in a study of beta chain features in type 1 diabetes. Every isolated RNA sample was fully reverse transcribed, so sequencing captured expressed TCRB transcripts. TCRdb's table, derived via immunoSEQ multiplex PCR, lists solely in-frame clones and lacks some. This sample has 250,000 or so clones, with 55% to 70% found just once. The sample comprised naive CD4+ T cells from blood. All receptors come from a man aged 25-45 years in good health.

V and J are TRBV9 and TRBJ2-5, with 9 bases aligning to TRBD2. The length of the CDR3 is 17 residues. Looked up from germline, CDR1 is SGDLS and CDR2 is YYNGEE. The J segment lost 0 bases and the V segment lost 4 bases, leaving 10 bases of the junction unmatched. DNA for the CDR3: TGTGCCAGCAGCCCGCAAAGGACTAGCGCGTACCAAGAGACCCAGTACTTC. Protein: CASSPQRTSAYQETQYF. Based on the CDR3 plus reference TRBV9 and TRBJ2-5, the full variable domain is DSGVTQTPKHLITATGQRVTLRCSPRSGDLSVYWYQQSLDQGLQFLIQYYNGEERAKGNILERFSAQQFPDLHSELNLSSLELGDSALYFCASSPQRTSAYQETQYFGPGTRLLVL.

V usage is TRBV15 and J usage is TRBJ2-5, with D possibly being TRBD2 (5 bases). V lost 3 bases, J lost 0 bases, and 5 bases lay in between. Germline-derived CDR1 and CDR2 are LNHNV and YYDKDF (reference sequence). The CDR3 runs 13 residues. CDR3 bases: TGTGCCACCAGCAGGGACTACCAAGAGACCCAGTACTTC. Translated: CATSRDYQETQYF.

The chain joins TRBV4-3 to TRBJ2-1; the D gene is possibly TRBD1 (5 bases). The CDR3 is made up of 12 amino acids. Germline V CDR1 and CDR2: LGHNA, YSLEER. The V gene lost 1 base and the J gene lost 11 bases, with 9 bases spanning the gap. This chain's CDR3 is CASSQGAGKQFF. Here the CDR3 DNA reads TGCGCCAGCAGCCAAGGCGCAGGGAAGCAGTTCTTC.

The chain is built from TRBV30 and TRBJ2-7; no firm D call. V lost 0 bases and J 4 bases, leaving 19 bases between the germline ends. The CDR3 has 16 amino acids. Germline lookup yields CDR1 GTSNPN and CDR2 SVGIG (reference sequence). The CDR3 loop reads CAWSVRQAFTRYEQYF. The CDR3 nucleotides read TGTGCCTGGAGTGTACGGCAGGCTTTCACCAGATACGAGCAGTACTTC.

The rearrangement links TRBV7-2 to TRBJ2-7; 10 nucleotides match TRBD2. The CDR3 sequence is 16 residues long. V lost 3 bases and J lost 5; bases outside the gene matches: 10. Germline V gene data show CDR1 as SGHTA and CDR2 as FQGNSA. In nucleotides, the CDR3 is TGTGCCAGCAGCTTCGTCCCTAGCGGGGGACGCGACGAGCAGTACTTC. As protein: CASSFVPSGGRDEQYF.

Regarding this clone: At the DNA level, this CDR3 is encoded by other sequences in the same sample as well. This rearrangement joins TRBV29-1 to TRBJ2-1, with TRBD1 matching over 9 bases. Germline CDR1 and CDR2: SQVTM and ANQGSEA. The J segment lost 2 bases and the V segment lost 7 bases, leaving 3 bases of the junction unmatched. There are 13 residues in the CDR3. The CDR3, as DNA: TGCAGCGCTGGGACAGGGCCCTACAATGAGCAGTTCTTC. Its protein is CSAGTGPYNEQFF.